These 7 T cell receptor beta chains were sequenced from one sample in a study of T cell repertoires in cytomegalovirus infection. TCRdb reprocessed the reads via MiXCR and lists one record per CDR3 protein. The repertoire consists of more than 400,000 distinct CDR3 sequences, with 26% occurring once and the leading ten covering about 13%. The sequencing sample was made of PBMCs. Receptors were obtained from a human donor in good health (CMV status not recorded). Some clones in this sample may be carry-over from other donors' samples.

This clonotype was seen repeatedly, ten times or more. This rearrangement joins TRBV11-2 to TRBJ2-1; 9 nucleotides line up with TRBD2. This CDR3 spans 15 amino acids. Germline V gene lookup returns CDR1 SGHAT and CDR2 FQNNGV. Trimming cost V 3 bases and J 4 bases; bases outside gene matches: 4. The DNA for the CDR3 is TGTGCCAGCAGCTTGCGGGAGGGGAGGTACAATGAGCAGTTCTTC. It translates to CASSLREGRYNEQFF.

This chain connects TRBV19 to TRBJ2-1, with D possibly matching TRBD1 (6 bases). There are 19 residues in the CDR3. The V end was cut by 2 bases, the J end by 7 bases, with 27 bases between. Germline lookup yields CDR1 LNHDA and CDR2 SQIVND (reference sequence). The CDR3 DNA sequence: TGTGCCAGTAGTATAAATCTCCCCTTGCCCCAGGGGTTCGTGAATGAGCAGTTCTTC. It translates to CASSINLPLPQGFVNEQFF.

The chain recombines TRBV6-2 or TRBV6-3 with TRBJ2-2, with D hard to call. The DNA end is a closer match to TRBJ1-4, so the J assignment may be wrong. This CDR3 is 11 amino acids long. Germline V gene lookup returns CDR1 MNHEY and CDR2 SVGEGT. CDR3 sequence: CASSYLQKLFF. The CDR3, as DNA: TGTGCCAGCAGTTACCTTCAAAAACTGTTTTTT.

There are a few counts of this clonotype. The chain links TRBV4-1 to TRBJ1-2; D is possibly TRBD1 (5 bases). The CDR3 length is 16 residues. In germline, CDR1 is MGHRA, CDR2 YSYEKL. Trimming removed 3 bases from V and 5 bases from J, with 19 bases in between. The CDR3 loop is CASSHDSGPRGYGYTF. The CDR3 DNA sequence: TGCGCCAGCAGCCACGACTCTGGGCCGCGGGGGTATGGCTACACCTTC.

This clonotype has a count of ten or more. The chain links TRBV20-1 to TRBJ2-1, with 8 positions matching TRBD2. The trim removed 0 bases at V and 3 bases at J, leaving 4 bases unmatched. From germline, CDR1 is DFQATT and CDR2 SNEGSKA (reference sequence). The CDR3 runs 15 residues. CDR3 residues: CSARDPGLDYNEQFF. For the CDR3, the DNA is TGCAGTGCTAGAGACCCGGGACTAGACTACAATGAGCAGTTCTTC.

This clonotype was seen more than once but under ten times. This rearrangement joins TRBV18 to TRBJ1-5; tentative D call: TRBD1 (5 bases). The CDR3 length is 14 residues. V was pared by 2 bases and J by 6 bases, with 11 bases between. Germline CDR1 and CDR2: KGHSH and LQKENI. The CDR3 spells CASSPGGLGQPQHF. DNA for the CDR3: TGTGCCAGCTCACCAGGGGGGTTGGGTCAGCCCCAGCATTTT.

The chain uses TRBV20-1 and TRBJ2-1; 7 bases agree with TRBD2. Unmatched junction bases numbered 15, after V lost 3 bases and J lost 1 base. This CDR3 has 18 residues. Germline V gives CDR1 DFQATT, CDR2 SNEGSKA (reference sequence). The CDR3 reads CSASSSGKSRTSYNEQFF. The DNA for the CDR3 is TGCAGTGCTAGTAGCAGCGGGAAATCCCGAACATCCTACAATGAGCAGTTCTTC.